This T cell receptor (beta chain) was captured by sequencing in a study of cytomegalovirus exposure and HLA in healthy donors. Study findings and constraints: V- and J-gene trimming in TCR beta was tied to a missense DCLRE1C variant by an analysis performed later.

V shed 7 bases and J 1 base; nucleotides not matched to a gene: 5. This CDR3 spans 15 amino acids. Looked up from germline, CDR1 is MNHNS and CDR2 is SASEGT. The PCR employed 60 Vbeta primers together with 13 Jbeta primers. Some clones are missing from TCRdb's copy, which holds only in-frame ones; the method was immunoSEQ multiplex PCR. This sample yields more than 110,000 clones, of which about 76% are seen a single time; about 4% belongs to the top ten. To note about this clone: Its matching antigen is unknown.

Healthy bone marrow donors supplied every sample. The sample taken for sequencing was PBMCs. This chain links TRBV6-1 with TRBJ2-3, with 10 bases that match TRBD1. This sequence originates from a male donor in good health and CMV-seronegative. CDR3 DNA sequence: TGTGCCAGCAATCCTGGGACAGGGGGCACAGATACGCAGTATTTT. This sequence encodes CASNPGTGGTDTQYF.